Shown below are 17 T cell receptor beta chains from a single sample sequenced in a study of cytomegalovirus exposure and HLA in healthy donors. 13 Jbeta primers and 60 Vbeta primers were used for the PCR. Only in-frame clones appear in the TCRdb table, and some are missing; sequencing was by immunoSEQ multiplex PCR. Here the sample spans about 160,000 clones, about 76% being singletons. The sequenced sample consisted of PBMCs. The source is a female donor in good health and CMV-seronegative.

The CDR3 spells CASLLAGGDNEQFF. The CDR3 DNA is TGTGCCAGCCTTCTTGCGGGGGGTGACAATGAGCAGTTCTTC. V is TRBV7-8 and J is TRBJ2-1; 8 bases align to TRBD2. The J segment lost 5 bases and the V segment lost 8 bases, leaving 8 bases of the junction unmatched. The germline CDR1 and CDR2 sequences are SGHVS and FQNEAQ. CDR3 length: 14 residues.

This clone was recorded only once. This sequence joins TRBV5-4 and TRBJ1-1, with no clear D. The CDR3 has 16 amino acids. The germline gives CDR1 SGHNT, CDR2 YYREEE (reference sequence). Trimming shortened V by 9 bases and J by 2 bases, and 23 bases separated the two germline ends. This CDR3 is CATRATVGGGNTEAFF. Written as DNA, the CDR3 is TGTGCCACCCGGGCGACTGTTGGAGGCGGCAACACTGAAGCTTTCTTT. Drawing the rest from reference TRBV5-4 and TRBJ1-1, the complete variable domain is ETGVTQSPTHLIKTRGQQVTLRCSSQSGHNTVSWYQQALGQGPQFIFQYYREEENGRGNFPPRFSGLQFPNYSSELNVNALELDDSALYLCATRATVGGGNTEAFFGQGTRLTVV.

This chain connects TRBV6-1 to TRBJ2-1, with D maybe TRBD2 (5 bases). There are 13 residues in the CDR3. Germline CDR1 and CDR2: MNHNS and SASEGT. V was pared by 2 bases and J by 6 bases, with 8 bases between. DNA for the CDR3: TGTGCCAGCAGTGAATTCCTAGCCAATGAGCAGTTCTTC. It encodes CASSEFLANEQFF.

This clone was seen a few times. V and J are TRBV5-1 and TRBJ2-7; D possibly corresponds to TRBD1 (5 bases). The V end lost 4 bases, the J end lost 6 bases, and 17 bases lay between the germline ends. The CDR3 sequence is 14 residues long. In germline, CDR1 is SGHRS, CDR2 YFSETQ. The CDR3 region has the DNA TGCGCCAGCAGCGTCCAGGGCCAGGGCCGCGAGCAGTACTTC. Translating gives CASSVQGQGREQYF.

This chain uses TRBV7-2 with TRBJ2-3; 7 positions agree with TRBD2. The V and J ends lost 6 bases and 2 bases, in that order; junction bases with no gene match: 5. CDR1 SGHTA and CDR2 FQGNSA come from the germline V gene. This CDR3 is built from 14 residues. The CDR3 DNA sequence: TGTGCCAGCAGACCAGGGACTAACACAGATACGCAGTATTTT. This sequence encodes CASRPGTNTDTQYF.

This chain joins TRBV2 and TRBJ2-7, with D maybe TRBD1 (6 bases). The V and J ends lost 3 bases and 3 bases respectively, with 12 bases between them. CDR3 length: 14 residues. The germline V gene has CDR1 SNHLY and CDR2 FYNNEI. In DNA form, the CDR3 reads TGTGCCAGCAGTGATGAAACACAGGGCTACGAGCAGTACTTC. This encodes CASSDETQGYEQYF.

The V gene is TRBV4-1, the J gene TRBJ1-2; D gene uncertain. Germline loops: CDR1 MGHRA, CDR2 YSYEKL. This CDR3 has 14 amino acids. The V end was cut by 3 bases, the J end by 4 bases, with 12 bases between. The CDR3 bases are TGCGCCAGCAGCCACCTAGGAAGCCCCTATGGCTACACCTTC. Amino acids: CASSHLGSPYGYTF.

Points on this clone: Other nucleotide sequences in the sample specify the same CDR3. The gene calls are TRBV6-6 and TRBJ2-7; D call uncertain. V lost 2 bases and J 3 bases, leaving 11 bases between the germline ends. There are 14 residues in the CDR3. Germline CDR1 MNHNY, CDR2 SVGAGI (reference sequence). CDR3 nucleotide sequence: TGTGCCAGCAGTTACGGTGGGCAGCTCTACGAGCAGTACTTC. It is translated as CASSYGGQLYEQYF.

The rearrangement links TRBV4-1 to TRBJ1-1; D is uncertain. Germline CDR1 is MGHRA and CDR2 is YSYEKL. The V gene lost 2 bases and the J gene lost 11 bases, with 15 bases spanning the gap. This CDR3 is 13 amino acids long. CDR3 residues: CASSQPWPGEAFF. CDR3 sequence (DNA): TGCGCCAGCAGCCAACCCTGGCCGGGTGAGGCTTTCTTT.

The CDR3 region is CASSVTSVEGETQYF. Written as DNA, the CDR3 is TGTGCCAGCAGTGTGACTAGCGTAGAGGGGGAGACCCAGTACTTC. The V and J genes are TRBV2 and TRBJ2-5, with TRBD2 identical over 8 bases. Germline values: CDR1 SNHLY, CDR2 FYNNEI. The trim removed 4 bases at V and 5 bases at J, leaving 9 bases unmatched. The CDR3 spans 15 residues.

The V and J genes are TRBV30 and TRBJ1-5; D is uncertain. In germline, CDR1 is GTSNPN, CDR2 SVGIG (reference sequence). The CDR3 is 14 amino acids. Trimming stripped 0 bases from V and 2 bases from J, with 8 bases between. CDR3 in amino acids: CAWSVGVGNQPQHF. The CDR3 region has the DNA TGTGCCTGGAGTGTCGGAGTGGGCAATCAGCCCCAGCATTTT.

The V gene is TRBV29-1, the J gene TRBJ1-1, with D unclear. Trimming stripped 5 bases from V and 2 bases from J, with 6 bases between. The germline gives CDR1 SQVTM, CDR2 ANQGSEA. The CDR3 runs 11 residues. The chain's CDR3 is CSVKLNTEAFF. The DNA of the CDR3 is TGCAGCGTTAAGCTTAACACTGAAGCTTTCTTT.

The V call is TRBV7-2, the J call TRBJ2-5, with TRBD2 matching 11 bases. Unmatched junction bases numbered 7, after V lost 1 base and J lost 6 bases. CDR1 SGHTA and CDR2 FQGNSA come from the germline V gene. The CDR3 contains 16 residues. CDR3 in amino acids: CASSLDIAGGRKTQYF. The CDR3 bases are TGTGCCAGCAGCTTAGATATAGCGGGAGGGCGAAAGACCCAGTACTTC.

This clone appeared a few times. The rearrangement joins TRBV21-1 to TRBJ1-1; TRBD1, as called in the table, went unchecked against the DNA. TRBV21-1 is reported as a pseudogene. The CDR3 extends over 15 amino acids. In nucleotides, the CDR3 is TGTGCCAGCAGCTTCCGAATCCAGGTATCGGCTGAAGCTTTCTTT. Translated: CASSFRIQVSAEAFF.

J is TRBJ2-7 and V is TRBV21-1; TRBD2 was called by the table and not checked on the DNA. TRBV21-1 constitutes a pseudogene. The length of the CDR3 is 16 residues. CDR3 residues: CASRNPGSSLSYEQYF. CDR3 sequence (DNA): TGTGCCAGCAGGAACCCCGGGTCCTCCTTGAGCTACGAGCAGTACTTC.

As concerns this clone: Other nucleotide sequences in the sample specify the same CDR3. The rearrangement joins TRBV30 to TRBJ1-2, with D possibly being TRBD1 (6 bases). Germline CDR1 and CDR2: GTSNPN and SVGIG (reference sequence). This CDR3 region has 13 residues. Trimming stripped 4 bases from V and 6 bases from J, with 15 bases between. CDR3 loop: CAWNVGGADGYTF. In DNA form, the CDR3 reads TGTGCCTGGAACGTAGGGGGGGCTGATGGCTACACCTTC.

The gene calls are TRBV5-1 and TRBJ2-1; perhaps TRBD2 as D (5 bases). Germline V gene lookup returns CDR1 SGHRS and CDR2 YFSETQ. This CDR3 has 15 amino acids. Trimming cost V 1 base and J 2 bases, with 10 bases left between them. The CDR3 sequence is CASSLLRAPYNEQFF. The DNA of the CDR3 is TGCGCCAGCAGCTTGTTGCGGGCCCCCTACAATGAGCAGTTCTTC.